This TCR beta chain was recovered during a study of blood T cells in healthy people across ages. Study results and limitations: Expanded clonotype shifts may have been confounded, as the donors had an unknown CMV status. More naive CD4+ cells and higher diversity marked long-lived donors relative to aged donors.

The ends were cut back, 3 bases at V and 6 bases at J, with 18 bases in the middle. Germline loops: CDR1 SQVTM, CDR2 ANQGSEA. The CDR3 covers 14 residues. The donors, aged about 6 to 95, were healthy Caucasians from Russia. With a J-beta primer mix and a sample-barcoded 5' primer, a second PCR ran about 7 to 12 cycles. Each of the samples gave a minimum of 2.5 million paired-end reads that contained CDR3. One entry per CDR3 protein results from TCRdb running MiXCR on the 5' RACE reads. The sample gives 600,000 to 1,000,000 distinct CDR3 sequences, 20% to 30% of which show up once; around 3.6% is in the top ten. Remarks on this clonotype: Its antigen is currently unknown.

These data also formed part of another study, on T cells of mothers and their children.

The receptor's source is a boy between 10 and 17 years old in good health. Sequenced sample: blood. The chain combines TRBV29-1 with TRBJ2-7; D might be TRBD1 or TRBD2, each matching 5 bases. The CDR3, as DNA: TGCAGCGTTGAGTGGGGAGACAGTTCTCCCGAGCAGTACTTC. Its protein is CSVEWGDSSPEQYF.